This T cell receptor beta chain was identified in a study of blood T cell repertoires in COVID-19. The repertoire was sequenced with immunoSEQ multiplex PCR; TCRdb's copy has only in-frame clones and lacks some. The sample comprises about 250,000 clones, roughly 85% of which are singletons, and 4.5% to 5.5% rests with the top ten. The receptor's source is a man aged 50 to 59 with active or convalescent COVID-19. Sequenced material: peripheral blood.

Here the CDR3 reads CASSFSGAHEQFF. The DNA for the CDR3 is TGTGCCAGCAGTTTTTCAGGGGCCCATGAGCAGTTCTTC. The rearrangement uses TRBV12-3 or TRBV12-4 and TRBJ2-1; TRBD1 might be the D (6 bases). The germline V and J ends were trimmed by 3 bases and 8 bases, with 11 bases remaining between them. The CDR3 is 13 residues long.